The sequence of this TCR beta chain was determined in a study of blood T cell repertoires in COVID-19 (dated by TCRdb to the early 2020s). Turning to the overall study: The collaborator samples originated in the United States, Italy and Spain and spanned the acute and convalescent phases of COVID-19. The material from the prospective study consisted of cDNA or gDNA derived from T cells, B-cell-depleted T cells, or PBMCs. Subjects who had been exposed to COVID-19, were actively infected with it, or had recovered from it provided the deeply sampled blood TCRbeta repertoires that made up the dataset. The repertoires were released in a freely available public database intended as a resource for research on the immune response to SARS-CoV-2. Samples came from the ongoing ImmuneRACE study (first 160 participants) plus 1,254 subjects from 6 global collaborators. A de-identified subject ID, COVID-19 status, age in years and sex were almost always included in the sample metadata. HLA class I and class II types, where available, came from metadata supplied by the sample provider rather than from assay-based typing. What the research found in general, with its limitations: Clinical and demographic metadata were provided uncurated, with the amount varying by source and participant.

Participants in the prospective study were enrolled through a virtual design, were aged about 18 to 89 years, and lived in 24 United States geographic areas. Cohort assignment in the prospective study relied on participant-reported clinical history from a screening survey and a study questionnaire. ImmuneRACE Cohort 3 recovered participants were defined by two consecutive negative NP/OP PCR tests, healthcare professional clearance, or symptom resolution. Mobile phlebotomists in the prospective study collected whole blood, serum and a nasopharyngeal or oropharyngeal swab from every participant. Prospective study participants could optionally give additional blood draws and questionnaires over an approximately two-month period. Blood samples from the prospective study were shipped frozen or at room temperature prior to DNA extraction. The junction shows trimming of 2 bases on V and 8 bases on J, and the gene matches do not reach 10 bases of it. The germline V gene specifies SQVTM as CDR1 and ANQGSEA as CDR2. From the cysteine through the phenylalanine, the CDR3 covers 15 amino acids. Only CDR3 DNA is held: 45 bases, read in frame from base 1.

With regard to this clone: Its antigen is not yet known. No quality values exist for individual bases; no much larger clone is one base distant.

TCRbeta CDR3 regions were amplified from genomic DNA using the immunoSEQ Assay, a bias-controlled multiplex PCR. The original pipeline was this. Nucleated cell counts per sample were estimated from amplification of reference gene primers within the assay. To quantify the absolute abundance of each unique TCRbeta CDR3 rearrangement, sequence reads were collapsed and filtered. For each sample, productive Simpson clonality was calculated as the square root of Simpson's diversity index over productive rearrangements. In TCRdb, the immuneACCESS table is reduced to in-frame sequences with V and J assigned. These tables do not hold every clone; where another copy was compared, an unresolved V gene accounts for under half, and the others remain unexplained. Clone size and the V and J calls come from that table; the DNA yielded D and trimming. This sample lists hundreds of thousands of clones; around 90% were detected once. The top ten clonotypes cover 3% of the sample.

The specimen sequenced was PBMCs or T cells enriched from blood (not recorded which). The chain couples TRBV29-1 to TRBJ2-1; the central 9 bases match TRBD2. The origin of this receptor is a woman between 50 and 59 years old who had recovered from COVID-19. The CDR3: CSVEWGLARPDEQFF. Here is the DNA: TGCAGCGTTGAATGGGGACTAGCTCGGCCCGATGAGCAGTTCTTC.